This entry lists 10 T cell receptor beta chains sequenced from one sample in a study of identical twins. Each CDR3 protein gets one entry after TCRdb re-called the 5' RACE reads with MiXCR. The sample consists of 350,000 to 400,000 distinct CDR3 sequences, approximately 8.8% of them appearing once. Sequencing used naive T cells sorted from blood. These receptor sequences come from a woman aged 45 to 65 in good health.

This clonotype was counted a few times. This chain connects TRBV4-2 to TRBJ2-5, with 8 bases lining up with TRBD1. V was pared by 1 base and J by 5 bases, with 3 bases of the junction left unmatched. The CDR3 consists of 14 residues. Germline V gene data show CDR1 as LGHNA and CDR2 as YNFKEQ. CDR3 DNA sequence: TGTGCCAGCAGCCAAGGACGGACAGGGGAGACCCAGTACTTC. Protein: CASSQGRTGETQYF.

This chain connects TRBV29-1 to TRBJ2-3, with 12 nucleotides matching TRBD2. J lost 2 bases, V lost 6 bases, and 9 bases had no gene match. This CDR3 comprises 16 residues. CDR1 is SQVTM and CDR2 is ANQGSEA in the germline V gene. In DNA, the CDR3 is TGCAGCGTCCGAGGGCTAGCGGGAGGGCCCACAGATACGCAGTATTTT. Translating it yields CSVRGLAGGPTDTQYF.

This clonotype was found once. The chain recombines TRBV11-3 with TRBJ1-2, with D hard to call. V lost 1 base and J lost 5, with 11 bases in between. The CDR3 has 14 amino acids. From germline, CDR1 is SGHNT and CDR2 YENEEA. CDR3 sequence (DNA): TGTGCCAGCAGCTTAGTCCCCACCGGGTATGGCTACACCTTC. Residues: CASSLVPTGYGYTF.

In its sample, this clonotype was seen once. A much larger clone differs from this one at a single base, so this may be a read error. The CDR3 does not end in the conserved phenylalanine or tryptophan, so this is likely a read error. The chain uses TRBV25-1 and TRBJ1-5, with D perhaps matching TRBD1 (5 bases). This CDR3 is built from 15 residues. The germline CDR1 and CDR2 sequences are MGHDK and SYGVNS. With 1 base removed from V and 0 bases from J, the gap between germline ends came to 7 bases. CDR3: CASSEWGDSNQPQHC. The CDR3 DNA reads as TGTGCCAGCAGTGAATGGGGCGATAGCAATCAGCCCCAGCATTGT.

This clonotype was counted at least ten times. This rearrangement joins TRBV29-1 to TRBJ2-2; 7 nucleotides match TRBD1. The V and J ends lost 7 bases and 8 bases, in that order; junction bases with no gene match: 7. Germline CDR1 and CDR2: SQVTM and ANQGSEA. The CDR3 spans 12 residues. The DNA for the CDR3 is TGCAGCGCGGGACAGCCTTTTGGGGAGCTGTTTTTT. Its protein is CSAGQPFGELFF.

This clonotype was recorded many times. Relative to the germline gene, one junction end is altered; a read error may explain this. This chain joins TRBV6-1 and TRBJ2-7; D is uncertain. Per germline, CDR1 MNHNS and CDR2 SASEGT. The CDR3 is 9 residues long. In nucleotides, the CDR3 is TGTGCCAGCGGTGAACTAATGAACTTC. It codes for CASGELMNF.

This sequence joins TRBV5-1 and TRBJ1-4; D gene uncertain. V gave up 0 bases and J gave up 6 bases, with 12 bases separating them. The CDR3 extends over 15 amino acids. Germline CDR1 is SGHRS and CDR2 is YFSETQ. In DNA form, the CDR3 reads TGCGCCAGCAGCTTGGCCTTCAGCTTGGATGAAAAACTGTTTTTT. This encodes CASSLAFSLDEKLFF.

This clonotype has ten or more counts. The rearrangement uses TRBV7-2 and TRBJ1-1; perhaps TRBD1 as D (6 bases). The CDR3 spans 14 residues. The V end lost 1 base, the J end lost 5 bases, and 11 bases lay between the germline ends. In germline, CDR1 is SGHTA, CDR2 FQGNSA. Here the CDR3 reads CASSLDPGDTEAFF. CDR3 DNA: TGTGCCAGCAGCTTAGATCCAGGGGATACTGAAGCTTTCTTT.

This clonotype was picked up a small number of times. This chain uses TRBV20-1 with TRBJ1-1; D unclear. The germline CDR1 and CDR2 sequences are DFQATT and SNEGSKA (reference sequence). V was trimmed by 3 bases and J by 5 bases, leaving 10 bases between them. CDR3 length: 12 residues. CDR3 protein: CSARPGQTEAFF. CDR3 DNA: TGCAGTGCTAGGCCCGGGCAAACTGAAGCTTTCTTT.

This clonotype showed up just a few times. V usage is TRBV29-1 and J usage is TRBJ2-1; possible D gene TRBD1, 6 bases. Germline CDR1 and CDR2: SQVTM and ANQGSEA. Trimming pared 6 bases from V and 5 bases from J, leaving 17 bases between. CDR3 size: 14 residues. DNA for the CDR3: TGCAGCGTACCAGGGGTCGTAGGGGACAATGAGCAGTTCTTC. Translated: CSVPGVVGDNEQFF.